The 30 T cell receptor beta chains in this list originate from one sample, sequenced in a study. TCRdb re-derived calls from the RT-PCR reads in MiXCR, one entry per CDR3 protein. The data hold about 700,000 distinct CDR3 sequences, with about 14% observed a single time. The sample consisted of memory CD4+ T cells from blood. The receptors here all came from a female donor in good health, serving as a healthy control.

This clonotype has a handful of counts. This chain joins TRBV27 and TRBJ2-3; 8 bases agree with TRBD1. V lost 1 base, J lost 3 bases, and 9 bases stayed unmatched. This CDR3 is 17 amino acids long. Germline V gives CDR1 MNHEY, CDR2 SMNVEV (reference sequence). The CDR3 loop is CASSLFAITGGTDTQYF. The CDR3 nucleotides are TGTGCCAGCAGTTTATTCGCTATTACAGGGGGGACAGATACGCAGTATTTT.

This clonotype was found a few times. The chain uses TRBV6-1 and TRBJ2-1; possible D gene TRBD2, 6 bases. V was clipped by 8 bases and J by 4 bases, with 21 bases between them. Germline V gives CDR1 MNHNS, CDR2 SASEGT. The CDR3 has 16 residues. CDR3 in amino acids: CASPLTGGGSYNEQFF. CDR3 nucleotide sequence: TGTGCCAGCCCCCTCACCGGGGGTGGGTCGTACAATGAGCAGTTCTTC.

This clonotype occurred many times. The rearrangement links TRBV5-5 to TRBJ2-5; the match to TRBD1 covers 10 bases. The CDR3 has 14 residues. J was trimmed by 5 bases and V by 4 bases; bases with no gene match: 5. The germline V gene encodes CDR1 SGHKS and CDR2 YYEKEE (reference sequence). The CDR3, as DNA: TGTGCCAGCAGCAAAGGACAGGGGGGGGAGACCCAGTACTTC. Its translation: CASSKGQGGETQYF.

There are a few counts of this clonotype. For the CDR3, the DNA is TGTGCCAGCAGTGACATTGCAGCCTCTGGGGCCAACGTCCTGACTTTC. This sequence encodes CASSDIAASGANVLTF. V usage is TRBV6-1 and J usage is TRBJ2-6; D unclear. The CDR3 consists of 16 residues. Germline V gene sequence: CDR1 MNHNS, CDR2 SASEGT. V was trimmed by 3 bases and J by 0 bases, leaving 9 bases between them.

This clonotype was counted many times. This sequence joins TRBV20-1 and TRBJ2-1; D unclear. Germline V gene sequence: CDR1 DFQATT, CDR2 SNEGSKA (reference sequence). CDR3 length equals 12 residues. The ends were cut back, 3 bases at V and 5 bases at J, with 8 bases in the middle. This chain's CDR3 is CSARGDHNEQFF. The CDR3 nucleotides are TGCAGTGCTAGGGGTGATCACAATGAGCAGTTCTTC.

At least ten counts were recorded for this clonotype. J is TRBJ2-2 and V is TRBV29-1; 10 nucleotides align to TRBD2. The V segment lost 6 bases and the J segment 5 bases; nucleotides outside the gene matches: 6. Germline V lookup: CDR1 SQVTM, CDR2 ANQGSEA. The CDR3 consists of 14 residues. Here the CDR3 DNA reads TGCAGCGTGGGGACTAGCGAGGGGACCGGGGAGCTGTTTTTT. Its protein is CSVGTSEGTGELFF.

This clonotype was picked up many times. This chain uses TRBV5-6 with TRBJ2-1; D possibly matches TRBD1 or TRBD2 (7 bases each). The CDR3 totals 11 residues. Trimming pared 4 bases from V and 14 bases from J, leaving 13 bases between. The V gene's germline CDR1 is SGHDT and CDR2 YYEEEE. In DNA form, the CDR3 reads TGTGCCAGCAGCCAAGCAGGGGGGGAGTTCTTC. Protein sequence: CASSQAGGEFF.

This clonotype occurred a few times. V and J are TRBV7-2 and TRBJ2-2; D is uncertain. This CDR3 region has 15 residues. The V gene lost 5 bases and the J gene lost 0 bases, with 10 bases spanning the gap. Germline V CDR1 and CDR2: SGHTA, FQGNSA. The CDR3 loop is CASSVDETNTGELFF. In DNA, the CDR3 is TGTGCCAGCAGCGTCGACGAGACGAACACCGGGGAGCTGTTTTTT. Combining the CDR3 with reference TRBV7-2 and TRBJ2-2 gives the whole variable domain GAGVSQSPSNKVTEKGKDVELRCDPISGHTALYWYRQSLGQGLEFLIYFQGNSAPDKSGLPSDRFSAERTGGSVSTLTIQRTQQEDSAVYLCASSVDETNTGELFFGEGSRLTVL.

This clonotype was seen more than once but under ten times. The chain employs TRBV27 and TRBJ2-5; D is possibly TRBD2 (5 bases). Germline V gene data show CDR1 as MNHEY and CDR2 as SMNVEV (reference sequence). V lost 6 bases and J lost 5, with 13 bases in between. The length of the CDR3 is 13 residues. The CDR3 bases are TGTGCCAGCAGGCTAAGCGGTACGGAGACCCAGTACTTC. This translates into CASRLSGTETQYF.

This clonotype was counted only a few times. The CDR3 DNA follows: TGTGCCAGCAGCTACCAGGGCCCGATGAACACTGAAGCTTTCTTT. It encodes CASSYQGPMNTEAFF. J is TRBJ1-1 and V is TRBV7-8, with D maybe TRBD1 (5 bases). Looked up from germline, CDR1 is SGHVS and CDR2 is FQNEAQ. The V end was cut by 4 bases, the J end by 0 bases, with 12 bases between. The CDR3 loop spans 15 amino acids.

This clonotype has a count of ten or more. The gene calls are TRBV20-1 and TRBJ2-6, with unresolved D. From germline, CDR1 is DFQATT and CDR2 SNEGSKA (reference sequence). The V end was cut by 8 bases, the J end by 0 bases, with 11 bases between. This CDR3 spans 14 amino acids. CDR3 in amino acids: CSSPAYSGANVLTF. CDR3 sequence (DNA): TGCAGTTCTCCTGCCTACTCTGGGGCCAACGTCCTGACTTTC.

The chain employs TRBV12-3 or TRBV12-4 and TRBJ2-1; 8 bases align to TRBD2. This CDR3 region has 15 residues. J lost 7 bases, V lost 6 bases, and 11 bases had no gene match. CDR3 sequence reads: CASSLPGLGLNEQFF. The CDR3 nucleotides read TGTGCCAGCAGCTTACCGGGACTAGGGCTGAATGAGCAGTTCTTC.

The chain combines TRBV15 with TRBJ2-7; 8 nucleotides agree with TRBD1. The germline V gene has CDR1 LNHNV and CDR2 YYDKDF (reference sequence). This CDR3 contains 16 residues. J lost 3 bases, V lost 5 bases, and 12 bases had no gene match. DNA of the CDR3: TGTGCCACCAGCGCACACGGACAGGGCAGGAGCTACGAGCAGTACTTC. This translates into CATSAHGQGRSYEQYF.

This clonotype has more than one count but fewer than ten. This chain uses TRBV20-1 with TRBJ2-1; possibly TRBD1 for D (6 bases). Trimming removed 5 bases at V and 5 bases at J, with 7 bases between. CDR3 length equals 11 residues. Germline V CDR1 and CDR2: DFQATT, SNEGSKA (reference sequence). The DNA for the CDR3 is TGCAGTGCTCGGACAGACAATGAGCAGTTCTTC. Translation gives CSARTDNEQFF.

This clonotype was picked up many times. One end of the junction is discordant with germline, which a read error may explain. The V call is TRBV7-7, the J call TRBJ2-3; D uncertain. Germline V gene sequence: CDR1 SSHAT, CDR2 FNYEAQ (reference sequence). The CDR3 has 13 residues. Written as DNA, the CDR3 is TGTGCTAGCAGCTTGGCGGAAGCAGATACGCAGTATTTT. It codes for CASSLAEADTQYF. Variable domain in full (rest from reference TRBV7-7 and TRBJ2-3): GAGVSQSPRYKVTKRGQDVTLRCDPISSHATLYWYQQALGQGPEFLTYFNYEAQPDKSGLPSDRFSAERPEGSISTLTIQRTEQRDSAMYRCASSLAEADTQYFGPGTRLTVL.

The chain uses TRBV5-1 and TRBJ2-1; a weak D match, TRBD2 (5 bases). Trimming took off 4 bases at V and 2 bases at J, with 19 bases between the two ends. This CDR3 is 17 amino acids long. CDR1 and CDR2 (germline): SGHRS, YFSETQ. The CDR3 is CASSPGSAEPTYNEQFF. CDR3 bases: TGCGCCAGCAGCCCGGGGTCAGCGGAGCCGACCTACAATGAGCAGTTCTTC.

The J gene is TRBJ2-3, the V gene TRBV2; no definite D call. Germline CDR1 is SNHLY and CDR2 is FYNNEI. Trimming pared 1 base from V and 4 bases from J, leaving 3 bases between. There are 12 residues in the CDR3. CDR3 amino acids: CASSEGPDTQYF. In nucleotides, the CDR3 is TGTGCCAGCAGTGAAGGTCCAGATACGCAGTATTTT.

The chain is built from TRBV6-5 and TRBJ2-3; TRBD1 might be the D (6 bases). Trimming shortened V by 4 bases and J by 3 bases, and 11 bases separated the two germline ends. CDR3 length equals 14 residues. CDR1 and CDR2 (germline): MNHEY, SVGAGI. The CDR3 sequence: CASSWVGGTDTQYF. The CDR3 nucleotides are TGTGCCAGCAGTTGGGTAGGGGGAACAGATACGCAGTATTTT.

This clonotype was detected many times. The gene calls are TRBV20-1 and TRBJ1-5, with a tentative D call TRBD1 (5 bases). The V gene lost 2 bases and the J gene lost 1 base, with 9 bases spanning the gap. The CDR3 runs 14 residues. Germline V lookup: CDR1 DFQATT, CDR2 SNEGSKA (reference sequence). Written as DNA, the CDR3 is TGCAGTGCTAGACCCCAGGGAAGCAATCAGCCCCAGCATTTT. Residues: CSARPQGSNQPQHF.

The chain has TRBV27 and TRBJ1-2; TRBD1 matches 9 bases. Trimming cost V 4 bases and J 8 bases; bases outside gene matches: 5. This CDR3 has 13 amino acids. Germline-derived CDR1 and CDR2 are MNHEY and SMNVEV (reference sequence). DNA of the CDR3: TGTGCCAGCAGTTGGGACAGGGCCCGGGGCTACACCTTC. It yields the protein CASSWDRARGYTF.

The genes are TRBV28 and TRBJ2-7; D is perhaps TRBD1 or TRBD2 (6 bases each). Trimming pared 2 bases from V and 4 bases from J, leaving 15 bases between. Looked up from germline, CDR1 is MDHEN and CDR2 is SYDVKM. This CDR3 region has 15 residues. As DNA, the CDR3 is TGTGCCAGCAGTTTACCCCGGGGGCAATCATACGAGCAGTACTTC. Encoded protein: CASSLPRGQSYEQYF.

This clonotype was detected ten times or more. The junction departs from germline at one end; a sequencing error may be responsible. The chain joins TRBV4-3 to TRBJ2-1; D gene ambiguous. CDR1 is LGHNA and CDR2 is YSLEER in the germline V gene. The length of the CDR3 is 12 residues. For the CDR3, the DNA is TGCGCCAGCAGCCAAGATCGTGGGGTCAGAGTCTTC. Its translation: CASSQDRGVRVF.

The table lists this clonotype with many counts. V gene TRBV5-6 combines with J gene TRBJ2-7; perhaps TRBD2 as D (5 bases). Trimming stripped 2 bases from V and 6 bases from J, with 9 bases between. In germline, CDR1 is SGHDT, CDR2 YYEEEE. This CDR3 has 12 residues. CDR3 nucleotide sequence: TGTGCCAGCAGCTTCCGCGGGCCCGAGCAGTACTTC. Protein: CASSFRGPEQYF.

In its sample, this clonotype was seen a few times. The V call is TRBV7-2, the J call TRBJ1-2; D gene uncertain. The CDR3 totals 12 residues. CDR1 is SGHTA, CDR2 FQGNSA, per germline. V dropped 7 bases and J dropped 7 bases, with 13 bases sitting between them. The CDR3 DNA follows: TGTGCCAGCACTGTTCCGGAGCGTGGCTACACCTTC. Translating it yields CASTVPERGYTF. Based on the CDR3 plus reference TRBV7-2 and TRBJ1-2, the full variable domain is GAGVSQSPSNKVTEKGKDVELRCDPISGHTALYWYRQSLGQGLEFLIYFQGNSAPDKSGLPSDRFSAERTGGSVSTLTIQRTQQEDSAVYLCASTVPERGYTFGSGTRLTVV.

The chain couples TRBV18 to TRBJ2-7, with a possible D match to TRBD1 (5 bases). V was cut by 5 bases and J by 5 bases, with 10 bases left in between. This CDR3 comprises 12 residues. CDR1 is KGHSH and CDR2 is LQKENI in the germline V gene. The DNA for the CDR3 is TGTGCCAGCTCAACCAGGGCGGACGAGCAGTACTTC. The encoded protein is CASSTRADEQYF.

The gene calls are TRBV25-1 and TRBJ2-3; possibly TRBD2 for D (6 bases). V was shortened by 11 bases and J by 4 bases, with 19 bases between the two germline ends. The germline CDR1 and CDR2 sequences are MGHDK and SYGVNS. This CDR3 has 14 amino acids. CDR3 loop: CACSRDLLADTQYF. The DNA of the CDR3 is TGTGCCTGCTCCCGGGACTTGCTAGCAGATACGCAGTATTTT.

The chain employs TRBV5-6 and TRBJ1-6, with D unresolved. V was shortened by 1 base and J by 12 bases, with 11 bases between the two germline ends. The germline V gene has CDR1 SGHDT and CDR2 YYEEEE. This CDR3 region has 13 residues. This CDR3 is CASSLPGGGPLHF. The CDR3 bases are TGTGCCAGCAGCTTGCCTGGCGGAGGACCCCTCCACTTT.

Many counts were recorded for this clonotype. This sequence joins TRBV7-2 and TRBJ1-2, with 8 positions matching TRBD1. Germline V gene data show CDR1 as SGHTA and CDR2 as FQGNSA. The CDR3 covers 12 residues. The V segment lost 5 bases and the J segment 14 bases; nucleotides outside the gene matches: 10. The CDR3 region has the DNA TGTGCCAGCAGCCGGACAGGGACTATGGGGACCTTC. Amino acids: CASSRTGTMGTF.

The chain uses TRBV4-1 and TRBJ1-2; 7 bases are shared with TRBD1. J was trimmed by 6 bases and V by 4 bases; bases with no gene match: 8. The CDR3 spans 14 residues. Germline CDR1 and CDR2: MGHRA and YSYEKL. This chain's CDR3 is CASSRSGQKDGYTF. The CDR3 nucleotides are TGCGCCAGCAGCCGTTCGGGACAGAAGGATGGCTACACCTTC.

The table lists this clonotype with many counts. The genes are TRBV20-1 and TRBJ1-5, with D hard to call. The CDR3 totals 15 residues. Trimming took off 6 bases at V and 3 bases at J, with 18 bases between the two ends. Looked up from germline, CDR1 is DFQATT and CDR2 is SNEGSKA (reference sequence). CDR3 sequence (DNA): TGCAGTGCGTACCCGGCGGGAAGTGACAATCAGCCCCAGCATTTT. This translates into CSAYPAGSDNQPQHF.